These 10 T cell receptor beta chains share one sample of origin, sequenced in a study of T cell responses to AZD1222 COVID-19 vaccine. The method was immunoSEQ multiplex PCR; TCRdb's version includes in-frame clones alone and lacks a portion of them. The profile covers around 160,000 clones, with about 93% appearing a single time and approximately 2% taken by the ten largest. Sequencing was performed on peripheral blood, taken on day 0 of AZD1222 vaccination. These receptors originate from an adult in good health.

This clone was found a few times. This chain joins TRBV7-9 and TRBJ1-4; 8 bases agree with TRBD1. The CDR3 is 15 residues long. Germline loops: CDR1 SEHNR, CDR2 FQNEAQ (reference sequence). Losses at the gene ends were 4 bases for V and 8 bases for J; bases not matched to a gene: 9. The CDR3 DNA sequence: TGTGCCAGCAGCTACCCGGACAGGGATCGGGAAAAACTGTTTTTT. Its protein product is CASSYPDRDREKLFF.

The CDR3 region has the DNA TGTGCCAGCAGCTTAGCTACCGGGGAGCTGTTTTTT. Its protein is CASSLATGELFF. The gene calls are TRBV7-2 and TRBJ2-2; D call uncertain. With 0 bases removed from V and 5 bases from J, the gap between germline ends came to 1 base. Germline V gene sequence: CDR1 SGHTA, CDR2 FQGNSA. The CDR3 has 12 residues.

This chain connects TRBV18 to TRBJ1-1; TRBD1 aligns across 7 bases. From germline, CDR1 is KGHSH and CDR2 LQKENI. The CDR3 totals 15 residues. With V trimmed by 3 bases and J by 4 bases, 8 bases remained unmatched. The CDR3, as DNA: TGTGCCAGCTCACCCGGAGGGGGCGCGAGCACTGAAGCTTTCTTT. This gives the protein CASSPGGGASTEAFF.

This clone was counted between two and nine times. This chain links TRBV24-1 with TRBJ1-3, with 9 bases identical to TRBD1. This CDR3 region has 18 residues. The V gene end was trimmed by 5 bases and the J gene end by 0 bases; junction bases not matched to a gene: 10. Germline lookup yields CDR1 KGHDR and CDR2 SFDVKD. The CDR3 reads CATSAGTGKTFSGNTIYF. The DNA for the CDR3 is TGTGCCACCAGTGCGGGGACAGGGAAAACTTTCTCTGGAAACACCATATATTTT.

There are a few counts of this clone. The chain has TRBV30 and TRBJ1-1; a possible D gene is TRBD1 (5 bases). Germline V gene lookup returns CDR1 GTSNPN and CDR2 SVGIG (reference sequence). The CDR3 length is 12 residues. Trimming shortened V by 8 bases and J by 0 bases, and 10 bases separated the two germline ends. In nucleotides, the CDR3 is TGTGCCGGGGCGGGTATGAACACTGAAGCTTTCTTT. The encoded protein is CAGAGMNTEAFF.

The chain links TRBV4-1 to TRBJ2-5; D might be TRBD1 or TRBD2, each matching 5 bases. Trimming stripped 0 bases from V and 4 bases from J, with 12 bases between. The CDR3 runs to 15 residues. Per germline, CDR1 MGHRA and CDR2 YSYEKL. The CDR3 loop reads CASSQDLGTGETQYF. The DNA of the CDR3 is TGCGCCAGCAGCCAAGATCTTGGGACGGGAGAGACCCAGTACTTC.

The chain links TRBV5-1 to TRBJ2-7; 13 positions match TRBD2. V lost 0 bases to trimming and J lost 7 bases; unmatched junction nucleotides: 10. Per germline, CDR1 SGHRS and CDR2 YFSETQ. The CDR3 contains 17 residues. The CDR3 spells CASSLGLAGGGSGEQYF. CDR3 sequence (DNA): TGCGCCAGCAGCTTGGGACTAGCGGGAGGTGGCTCTGGTGAGCAGTACTTC.

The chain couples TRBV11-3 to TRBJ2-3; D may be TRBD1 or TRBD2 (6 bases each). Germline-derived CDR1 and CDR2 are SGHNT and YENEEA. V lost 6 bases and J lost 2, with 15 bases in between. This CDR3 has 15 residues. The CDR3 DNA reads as TGTGCCAGCAGTCCCGGGGGCGGATACACAGATACGCAGTATTTT. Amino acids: CASSPGGGYTDTQYF.

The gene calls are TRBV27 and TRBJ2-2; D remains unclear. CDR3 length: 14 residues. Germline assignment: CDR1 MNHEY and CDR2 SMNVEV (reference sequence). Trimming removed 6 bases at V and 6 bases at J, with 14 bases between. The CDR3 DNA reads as TGTGCCAGCAGAGAGTACTTGGCGGCCGGGGAGCTGTTTTTT. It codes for CASREYLAAGELFF.

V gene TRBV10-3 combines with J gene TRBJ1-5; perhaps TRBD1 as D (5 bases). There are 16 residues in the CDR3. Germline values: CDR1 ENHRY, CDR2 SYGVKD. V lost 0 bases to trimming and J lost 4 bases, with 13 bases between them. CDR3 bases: TGTGCCATCAGTGAGTCAGGGGTGGGTTCTAATCAGCCCCAGCATTTT. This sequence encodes CAISESGVGSNQPQHF.